This T cell receptor beta chain is from a study of cytomegalovirus exposure and HLA in healthy donors. J lost 4 bases, V lost 5 bases, and 7 bases had no gene match. The CDR3 spans 15 residues. Germline assignment: CDR1 MNHNY and CDR2 SVGAGI (reference sequence). Some clones are missing from TCRdb's copy, which holds only in-frame ones; the method was immunoSEQ multiplex PCR. The sample records about 170,000 clones, about 96% being singletons. This clonotype was obtained from a young woman in good health and CMV-seronegative. The sample comprised PBMCs. The J gene is TRBJ2-5, the V gene TRBV6-6; 10 nucleotides align to TRBD2. The DNA for the CDR3 is TGTGCCAGCAGTCTGCCTAGCGGGGGTGTAGAGACCCAGTACTTC. This sequence encodes CASSLPSGGVETQYF.